The entry below gives a single T cell receptor beta chain sequence along with its context. Germline CDR1 and CDR2: SGHRS and YFSETQ. CDR3 length: 13 amino acids. Trimming removed 4 bases from V and 5 bases from J, with 12 bases in between. The sample's time point: pretreatment peripheral blood. This record belongs to a study of PD-L1 blockade in urothelial cancer. Study-level background: Starting in the mid-2010s, patients were given atezolizumab (1,200 mg intravenously every 3 weeks). Each patient had 0 to 3 earlier chemotherapy regimens. Median T cell yield from blood was 120,000 to 150,000.

Synthetic TCR analog templates were spiked into each PCR. Libraries were prepared by immunoSEQ multiplex PCR; TCRdb keeps only in-frame clonotypes and omits some of them. The sample lists 100,000 to 150,000 clones, less than 85% occurring once. The V gene is TRBV5-1, the J gene TRBJ2-5; TRBD1 is a possible D gene (5 bases). The sequenced sample was PBMCs, obtained around atezolizumab (anti-PD-L1) treatment. The receptor's source is a man aged 45-65 years with urothelial cancer. The CDR3: CASSISRVETQYF. CDR3 sequence (DNA): TGCGCCAGCAGCATCTCCAGGGTCGAGACCCAGTACTTC.